Described below is a single T cell receptor beta chain sequence and its context. With the 5' RACE reads reprocessed, TCRdb shows one record per CDR3 protein and no DNA. This sample's clone table lists approximately 330,000 distinct CDR3 sequences. The sample originates from a study of monozygotic twins with inflammatory bowel disease. The CDR3 spans 15 residues. Per germline, CDR1 KGHDR and CDR2 SFDVKD. This clonotype was sampled from a human donor with ulcerative colitis or Crohn's disease, or a healthy co-twin of an affected twin (not recorded which). The chain joins TRBV24-1 to TRBJ2-7; as DNA is missing, the TRBD1 call by TCRdb cannot be tested. Sequencing used blood. CDR3 sequence: CATSDSRTGNYEQYF.